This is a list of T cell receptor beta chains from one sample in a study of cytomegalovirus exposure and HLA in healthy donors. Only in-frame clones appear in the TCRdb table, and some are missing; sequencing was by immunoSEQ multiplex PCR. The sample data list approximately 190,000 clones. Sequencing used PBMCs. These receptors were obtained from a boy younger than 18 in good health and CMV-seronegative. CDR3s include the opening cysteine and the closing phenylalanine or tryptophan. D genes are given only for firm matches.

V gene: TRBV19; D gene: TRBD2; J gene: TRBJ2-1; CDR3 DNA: TGTGCCAGTAGTACGATCTCCGGGGGGGCAAGCTCCTACAATGAGCAGTTCTTC; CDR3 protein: CASSTISGGASSYNEQFF
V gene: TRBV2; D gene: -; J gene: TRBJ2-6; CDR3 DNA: TGTGCCAGTTCCGAGGCTGGGGCCAACGTCCTGACTTTC; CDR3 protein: CASSEAGANVLTF
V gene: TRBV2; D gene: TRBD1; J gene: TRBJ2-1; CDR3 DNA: TGTGCCAGCATGGCCCTCCGGGACAGAAACTCGATCTCCTACAATGAGCAGTTCTTC; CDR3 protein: CASMALRDRNSISYNEQFF
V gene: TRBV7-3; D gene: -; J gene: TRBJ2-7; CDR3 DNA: TGTGCCAGCAGCTTAGTCTTCGGGGGTAGCGAGCAGTACTTC; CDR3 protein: CASSLVFGGSEQYF
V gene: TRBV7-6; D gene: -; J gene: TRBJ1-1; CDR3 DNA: TGTGCCAGCAGCTTAGGGGAGACTGAAGCTTTCTTT; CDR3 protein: CASSLGETEAFF
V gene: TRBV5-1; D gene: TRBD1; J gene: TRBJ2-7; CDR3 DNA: TGCGCCAGCAGCTCCCAACGACAGGGGGCGACCTACGAGCAGTACTTC; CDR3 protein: CASSSQRQGATYEQYF
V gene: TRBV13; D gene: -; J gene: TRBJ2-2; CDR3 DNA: TGTGCCAGCACTACAGCGAACACCGGGGAGCTGTTTTTT; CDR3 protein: CASTTANTGELFF
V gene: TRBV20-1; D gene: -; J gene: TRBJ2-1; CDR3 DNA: TGCAGTGCTAGAAGACAGCCCGATTTCTTC; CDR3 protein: CSARRQPDFF
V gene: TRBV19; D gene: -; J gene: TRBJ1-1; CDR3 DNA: TGTGCCAGTAGTATAGGAGAGGCGGGTGAAGCTTTCTTT; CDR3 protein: CASSIGEAGEAFF
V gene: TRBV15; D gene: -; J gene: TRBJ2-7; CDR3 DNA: TGTGCCACCAGCAGAGGGACTACCTCCTACGAGCAGTACTTC; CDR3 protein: CATSRGTTSYEQYF
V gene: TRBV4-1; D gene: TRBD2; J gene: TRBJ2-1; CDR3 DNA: TGCGCCAGCAGCCAAGATCCTAGCGGGGGGGCCTACAATGAGCAGTTCTTC; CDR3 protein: CASSQDPSGGAYNEQFF
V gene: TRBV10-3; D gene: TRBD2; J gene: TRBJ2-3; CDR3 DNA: TGTGCCATCAGTGAGTCAGTGACTAGCGGGGGGGCCGTAGATACGCAGTATTTT; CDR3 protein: CAISESVTSGGAVDTQYF
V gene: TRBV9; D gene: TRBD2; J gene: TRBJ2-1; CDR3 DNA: TGTGCCAGCAGCCCCGTGGGGGGGAGCTCCTACAATGAGCAGTTCTTC; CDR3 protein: CASSPVGGSSYNEQFF
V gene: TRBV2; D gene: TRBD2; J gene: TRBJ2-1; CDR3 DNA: TGTGCCAGCAGAGGGACTAGCGGAACCCAGGAGCAGTTCTTC; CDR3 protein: CASRGTSGTQEQFF
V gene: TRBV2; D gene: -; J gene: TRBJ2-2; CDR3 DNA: TGTGCCAGCAGTCTTACCCTTAGCGGTAACACCGGGGAGCTGTTTTTT; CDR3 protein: CASSLTLSGNTGELFF
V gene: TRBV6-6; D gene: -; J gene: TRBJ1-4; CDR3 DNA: TGTGCCAGCAGTTACGCCAGATTTAATGAAAAACTGTTTTTT; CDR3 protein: CASSYARFNEKLFF
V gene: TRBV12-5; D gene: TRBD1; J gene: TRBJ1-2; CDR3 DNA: TGTGCTAGTGGACTCGACAGGGGGCGGGTATATGGCTACACCTTC; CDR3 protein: CASGLDRGRVYGYTF
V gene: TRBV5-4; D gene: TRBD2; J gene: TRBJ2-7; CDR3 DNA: TGTGCCAGCAGCTTTTCGGGGGGGAAATCCAGCTACGAGCAGTACTTC; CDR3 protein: CASSFSGGKSSYEQYF
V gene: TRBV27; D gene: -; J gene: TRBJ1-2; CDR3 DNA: TGTGCCAGCAGTTTGGGCTCGACGGGGGTTCGTGGCTACACCTTC; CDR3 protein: CASSLGSTGVRGYTF
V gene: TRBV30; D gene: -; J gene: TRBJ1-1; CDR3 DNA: TGTGCCTGGGGCCATTTCCGGGGGAGCACTGAAGCTTTCTTT; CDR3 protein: CAWGHFRGSTEAFF
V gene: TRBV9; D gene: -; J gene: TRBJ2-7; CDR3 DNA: TGTGCCAGCAGCGTAGATCGTGGCGGGGGACAAACCTACGAGCAGTACTTC; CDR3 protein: CASSVDRGGGQTYEQYF
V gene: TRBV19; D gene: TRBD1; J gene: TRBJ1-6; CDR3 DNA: TGTGCCATTATACCGGGACAGCTAAGTTCACCCCTCCACTTT; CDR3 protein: CAIIPGQLSSPLHF
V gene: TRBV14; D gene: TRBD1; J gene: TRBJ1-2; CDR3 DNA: TGTGCCAGCAGCCAGAGACAGGGAAGAAGTGGCTACACCTTC; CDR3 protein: CASSQRQGRSGYTF
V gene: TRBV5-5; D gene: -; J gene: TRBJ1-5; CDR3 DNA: TGTGCCAGCAGCGCGGACACAAATCAGCCCCAGCATTTT; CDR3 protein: CASSADTNQPQHF
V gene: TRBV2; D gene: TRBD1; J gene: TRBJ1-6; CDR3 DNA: TGTGCCAGCAGTCCCGGGACAGGAGGATCACCCCTCCACTTT; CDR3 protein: CASSPGTGGSPLHF
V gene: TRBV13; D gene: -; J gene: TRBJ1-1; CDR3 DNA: TGTGCCAGCAGCGTCCCTCCGGGGAGTACTGAAGCTTTCTTT; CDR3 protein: CASSVPPGSTEAFF
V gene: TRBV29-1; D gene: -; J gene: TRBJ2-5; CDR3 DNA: TGCAGCGGAGGGCGGGTAAATCAAGGGGAGACCCAGTACTTC; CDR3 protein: CSGGRVNQGETQYF
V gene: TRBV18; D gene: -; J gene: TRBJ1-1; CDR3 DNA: TGTGCCAGCTCATCGGGGGGTCACACTGAAGCTTTCTTT; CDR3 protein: CASSSGGHTEAFF
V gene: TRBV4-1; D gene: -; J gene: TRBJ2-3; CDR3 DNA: TGCGCCAGCAGCCACCCGACAGGCTACACAGATACGCAGTATTTT; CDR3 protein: CASSHPTGYTDTQYF
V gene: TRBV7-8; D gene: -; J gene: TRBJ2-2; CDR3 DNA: TGTGCCAGCAGCCATACAGCGGGGAACACCGGGGAGCTGTTTTTT; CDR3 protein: CASSHTAGNTGELFF
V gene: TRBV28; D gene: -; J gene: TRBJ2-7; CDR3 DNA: TGTGCCAGCAGTTTAAAGTGGCTCGAGCAGTACTTC; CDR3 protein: CASSLKWLEQYF